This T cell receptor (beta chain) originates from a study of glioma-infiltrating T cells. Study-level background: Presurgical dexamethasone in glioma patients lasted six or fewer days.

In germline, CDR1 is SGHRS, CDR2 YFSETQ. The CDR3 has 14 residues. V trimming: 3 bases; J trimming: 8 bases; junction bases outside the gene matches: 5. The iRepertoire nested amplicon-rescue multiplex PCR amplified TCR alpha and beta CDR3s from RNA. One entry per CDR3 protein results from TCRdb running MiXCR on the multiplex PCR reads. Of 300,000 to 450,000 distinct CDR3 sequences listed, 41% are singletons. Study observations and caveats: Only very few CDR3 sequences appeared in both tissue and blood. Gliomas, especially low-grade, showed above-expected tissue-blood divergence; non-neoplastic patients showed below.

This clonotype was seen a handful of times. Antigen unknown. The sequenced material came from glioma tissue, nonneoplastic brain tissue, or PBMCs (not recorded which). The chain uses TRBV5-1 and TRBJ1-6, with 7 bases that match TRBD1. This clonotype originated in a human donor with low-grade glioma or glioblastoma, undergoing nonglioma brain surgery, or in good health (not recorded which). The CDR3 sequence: CASSYRGRDSPLHF. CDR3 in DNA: TGCGCCAGCAGCTACAGGGGCCGCGATTCACCCCTCCACTTT.